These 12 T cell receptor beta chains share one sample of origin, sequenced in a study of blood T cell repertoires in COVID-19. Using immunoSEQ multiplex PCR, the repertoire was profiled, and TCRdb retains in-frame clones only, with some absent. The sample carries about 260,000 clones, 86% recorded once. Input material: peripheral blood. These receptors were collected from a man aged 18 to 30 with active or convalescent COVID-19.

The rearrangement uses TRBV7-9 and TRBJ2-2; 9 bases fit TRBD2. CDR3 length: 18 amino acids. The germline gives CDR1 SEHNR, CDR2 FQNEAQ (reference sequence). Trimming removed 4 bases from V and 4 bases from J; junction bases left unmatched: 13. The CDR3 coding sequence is TGTGCCAGCAGCTCGGACCTAGCGGGGAGGTTAGGCACCGGGGAGCTGTTTTTT. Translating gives CASSSDLAGRLGTGELFF.

The CDR3 bases are TGTGCCAGCGGGGGCCTTTCCTACAATGAGCAGTTCTTC. This gives the protein CASGGLSYNEQFF. The chain links TRBV2 to TRBJ2-1; D is perhaps TRBD1 (6 bases). This CDR3 spans 13 amino acids. The V end was cut by 8 bases, the J end by 1 base, with 9 bases between. Per the germline V gene, CDR1 is SNHLY and CDR2 is FYNNEI.

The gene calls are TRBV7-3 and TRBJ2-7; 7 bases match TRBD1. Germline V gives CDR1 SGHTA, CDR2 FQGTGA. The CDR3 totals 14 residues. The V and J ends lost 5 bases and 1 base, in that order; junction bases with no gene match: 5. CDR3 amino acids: CASSRDSSSYEQYF. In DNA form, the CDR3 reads TGTGCCAGCAGCCGGGACAGCTCATCCTACGAGCAGTACTTC.

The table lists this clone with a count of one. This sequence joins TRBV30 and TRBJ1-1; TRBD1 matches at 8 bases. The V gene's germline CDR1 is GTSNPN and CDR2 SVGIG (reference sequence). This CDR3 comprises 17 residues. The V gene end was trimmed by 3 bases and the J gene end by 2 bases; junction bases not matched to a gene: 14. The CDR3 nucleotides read TGTGCCTGGAGAAGCTGGACAGGGAGGACTTCAAACACTGAAGCTTTCTTT. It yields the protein CAWRSWTGRTSNTEAFF.

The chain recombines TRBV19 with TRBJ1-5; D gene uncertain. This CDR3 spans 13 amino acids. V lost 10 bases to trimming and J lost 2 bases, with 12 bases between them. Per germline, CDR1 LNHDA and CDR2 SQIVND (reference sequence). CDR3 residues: CATRELGNQPQHF. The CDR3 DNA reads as TGTGCCACGAGGGAGTTGGGCAATCAGCCCCAGCATTTT.

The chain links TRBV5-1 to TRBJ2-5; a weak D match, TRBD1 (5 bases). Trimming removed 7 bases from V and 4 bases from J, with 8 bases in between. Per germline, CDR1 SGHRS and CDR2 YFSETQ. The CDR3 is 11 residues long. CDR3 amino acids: CASQGRETQYF. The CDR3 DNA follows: TGCGCCAGCCAGGGAAGAGAGACCCAGTACTTC.

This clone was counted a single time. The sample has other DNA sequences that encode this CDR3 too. CDR3 protein: CASTGSSYNSPLHF. CDR3 nucleotide sequence: TGTGCCAGTACGGGGAGCTCCTATAATTCACCCCTCCACTTT. V usage is TRBV28 and J usage is TRBJ1-6; no reliable D call. Trimming pared 9 bases from V and 0 bases from J, leaving 9 bases between. Germline lookup yields CDR1 MDHEN and CDR2 SYDVKM. The CDR3 loop spans 14 amino acids.

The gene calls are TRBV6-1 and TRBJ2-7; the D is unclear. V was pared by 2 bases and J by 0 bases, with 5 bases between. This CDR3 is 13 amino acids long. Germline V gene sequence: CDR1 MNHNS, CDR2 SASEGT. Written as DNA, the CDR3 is TGTGCCAGCAGTGAACGCAGCTCCTACGAGCAGTACTTC. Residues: CASSERSSYEQYF.

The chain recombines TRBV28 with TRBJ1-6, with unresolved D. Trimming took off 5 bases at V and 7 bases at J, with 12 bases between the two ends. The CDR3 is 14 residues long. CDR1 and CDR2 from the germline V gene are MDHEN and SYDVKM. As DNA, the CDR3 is TGTGCCAGCAGTAAATTAGGGAGCAATTCACCCCTCCACTTT. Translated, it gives CASSKLGSNSPLHF.

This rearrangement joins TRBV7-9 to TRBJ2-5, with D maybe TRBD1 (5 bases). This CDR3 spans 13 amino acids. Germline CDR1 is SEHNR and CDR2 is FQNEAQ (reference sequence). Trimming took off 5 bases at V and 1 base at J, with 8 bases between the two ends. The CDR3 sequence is CASSEQVQETQYF. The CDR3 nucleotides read TGTGCCAGCAGCGAACAGGTCCAAGAGACCCAGTACTTC.

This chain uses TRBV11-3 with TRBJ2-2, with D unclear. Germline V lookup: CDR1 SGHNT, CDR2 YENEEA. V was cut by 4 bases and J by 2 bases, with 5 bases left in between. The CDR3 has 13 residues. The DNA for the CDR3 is TGTGCCAGCAGCTCCATTAACACCGGGGAGCTGTTTTTT. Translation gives CASSSINTGELFF. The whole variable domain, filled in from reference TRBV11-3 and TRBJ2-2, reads EAGVVQSPRYKIIEKKQPVAFWCNPISGHNTLYWYLQNLGQGPELLIRYENEEAVDDSQLPKDRFSAERLKGVDSTLKIQPAELGDSAVYLCASSSINTGELFFGEGSRLTVL.

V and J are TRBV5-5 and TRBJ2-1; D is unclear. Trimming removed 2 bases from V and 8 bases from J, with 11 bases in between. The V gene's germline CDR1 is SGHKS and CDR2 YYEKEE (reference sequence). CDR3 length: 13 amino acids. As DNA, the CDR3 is TGTGCCAGCAGCTTAAGTGCGGCTTATGAGCAGTTCTTC. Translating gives CASSLSAAYEQFF.